This TCR beta chain appears in the sequencing data of a study of vaccination and CD4 T cells after COVID-19 (dated by TCRdb to 2022 to 2024). General notes on the study: The convalescent cohort comprised six males and four females, including two Hispanic individuals, seven Caucasians, two Asians and one multiracial person. Memory CD4+ T cell crossreactivity between SARS-CoV-2 and common cold coronavirus spike proteins was assessed at the TCR clonotype level in an earlier paper using these donors. Each participant got two doses of either the Pfizer-BioNTech BNT162b2 vaccine (n=8) or the Moderna mRNA-1273 vaccine (n=2). Post-COVID blood samples were collected from convalescent patients a median of about 92 days after diagnosis, with a range of about 35 to 170 days. Post-vaccine blood samples were taken a median of 72 days after the second vaccine dose, with a range of 14 to 241 days. In around 10 COVID-19 convalescent patients and a handful of infection-naive healthy vaccine recipients, researchers compared the spike-specific CD4+ TCR repertoire from before mRNA vaccination with the repertoire from after. As controls, cultures received a CEFX viral epitope pool (the positive control), an HIV-1 Nef peptide pool (the negative control), or no peptide at all. Culture stimuli were overlapping spike peptide pools from SARS-CoV-2 and from the common cold coronaviruses HCoV-NL63, HCoV-OC43 and HCoV-229E.

Library prep was done by PCR. TCR sequencing of DNA from cultured CD4+ T cells used the Oncomine TCR Beta short-read assay at the Johns Hopkins FTIC core. Genomic DNA was extracted from the cultured CD4+ T cells with the QIAamp micro DNA kit. Oncomine TCR Beta libraries made from cultured CD4+ T cells were pooled using unique dual indexes and sequenced on an Illumina iSeq 100. From the authors' description of their analysis: Non-productive sequences were filtered out, and CDR3s that did not start with C, did not end with F or W, or were shorter than 7 amino acids were discarded. The MANAFEST web application was used to identify antigen-specific clonotypes by comparing peptide-stimulated wells against reference wells and other culture wells. To be called positive, a clone needed an FDR below 0.05, an odds ratio above 5, and a productive frequency above 0.1% in at least two of three replicate wells. Clonotypes that were significantly expanded in both SARS-CoV-2 spike wells and at least one common cold coronavirus spike condition were defined as cross-reactive. Using R version 3.6.1, CDR3 homology was evaluated through Levenshtein distances (stringdist) along with unrooted phylogenetic trees (ape). TCRdb reprocessed the public reads (quality trimming at Q25 with fastp, clone calling with MiXCR) and kept in-frame beta chains. Rows merge per CDR3 protein into single entries with the most common DNA and genes. The V and J calls here are based on TCRdb, not the publication. The sample yields around 7,100 distinct CDR3 sequences; 50% to 60% were counted once. The top ten hold 25% of the sample.

CDR1 is given as DFQATT and CDR2 as SNEGSKA, both from the germline V gene (reference sequence). The CDR3 contains 14 residues, cysteine and phenylalanine counted. Just CDR3 DNA is preserved here, 42 bases in frame from base 1. At the junction V is shortened by 4 bases and J by 8 bases, with 20 bases in between. Comments on this clonotype: Its antigen specificity is not known. Base qualities are not provided; no much larger clone lies one nucleotide away.

Study-wide findings and limitations: Among convalescent patients, a median about 86% of the SARS-CoV-2-reactive clones seen after vaccination appeared only after vaccination, which suggests priming specific to the vaccine. The median count of SARS-CoV-2-reactive clonotypes went up from 20 to 25 after infection to 35 to 40 after vaccination, although the change was not significant. Of the vaccine-specific clones found in convalescent patients, nearly all (304 of 307) were mono-reactive for SARS-CoV-2 spike instead of being cross-reactive with common cold coronaviruses. The number of convalescent patients in the study was relatively small, and the study did not examine early timepoints following natural infection.

Taken with the paper, the label for treatment or condition translates to: roughly 11-day PBMC culture with coronavirus spike peptide pools or control peptides (ViraFEST assay). CD4+ T cells from unexposed donors were collected before the COVID-19 pandemic (2011-2018). The ViraFEST assay was used in the study, in which antigen-specific T cells were expanded with peptide pools and expanded clonotypes were subsequently identified by TCR sequencing. About 1.8 million PBMCs per well were cultured in IMDM with 5% human AB serum and around 10 IU/ml IL-2, plus 10 ug/ml peptide pools. Half of the culture medium was replaced with fresh IL-2-containing medium on days 3 and 7. CD4+ T cells were isolated after approximately 10 days of culture through negative selection using the EasySep CD4+ T cell isolation kit. As cell number allowed, CD4+ T cells from unexposed donors were tested for reactivity to SARS-CoV-2 S and N and to four common cold coronavirus spike pools. PBMCs were separated from whole blood using Ficoll-Paque Plus gradient centrifugation and then either used fresh or cryopreserved at -140C. Triplicate wells were generally used for each culture condition. The leukapheresis product used for the unexposed donors was purchased from a commercial source.

The sequenced sample consisted of CD4+ T cells from blood, cultured in vitro. The receptor chain draws on TRBV20-1 and TRBJ1-2, and the D gene may be TRBD1, 5 bases matching. This sequence originates from a human donor in good health. In nucleotides, the sequence is TGCAGTGCTACTAAATTTCGGGGCTCTGGGGGCTACACCTTC. The encoded protein is CSATKFRGSGGYTF.